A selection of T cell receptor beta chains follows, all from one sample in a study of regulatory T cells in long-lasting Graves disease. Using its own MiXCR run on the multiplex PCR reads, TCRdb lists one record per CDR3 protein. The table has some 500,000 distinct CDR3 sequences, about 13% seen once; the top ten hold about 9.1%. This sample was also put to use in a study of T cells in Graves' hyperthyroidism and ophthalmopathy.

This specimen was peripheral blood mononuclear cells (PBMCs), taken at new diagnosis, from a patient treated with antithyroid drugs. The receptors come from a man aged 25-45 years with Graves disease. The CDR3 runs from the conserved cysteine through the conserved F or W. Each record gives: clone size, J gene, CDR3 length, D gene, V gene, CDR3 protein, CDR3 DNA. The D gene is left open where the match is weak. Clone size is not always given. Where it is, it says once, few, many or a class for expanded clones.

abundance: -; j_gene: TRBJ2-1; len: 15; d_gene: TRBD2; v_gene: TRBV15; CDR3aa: CATGSGGSSYNEQFF; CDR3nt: TGTGCCACAGGGTCGGGAGGATCCTCCTACAATGAGCAGTTCTTC
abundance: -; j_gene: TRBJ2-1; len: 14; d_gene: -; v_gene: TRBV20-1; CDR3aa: CSAGASTNNNEQFF; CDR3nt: TGCAGTGCCGGAGCCTCAACGAACAACAATGAGCAGTTCTTC
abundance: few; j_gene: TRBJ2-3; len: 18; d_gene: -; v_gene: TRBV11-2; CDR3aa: CASSSGVLAETSTDTQYF; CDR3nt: TGTGCCAGCAGCTCAGGGGTACTAGCAGAGACTAGCACAGATACGCAGTATTTT
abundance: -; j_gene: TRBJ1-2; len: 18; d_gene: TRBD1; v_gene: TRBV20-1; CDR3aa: CSARDDVGQGGGGAGYTF; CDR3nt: TGCAGTGCTAGAGATGATGTGGGACAGGGAGGCGGGGGAGCCGGCTACACCTTC
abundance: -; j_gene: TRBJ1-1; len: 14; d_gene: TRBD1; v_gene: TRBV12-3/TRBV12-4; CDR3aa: CASSRGQGIAEAFF; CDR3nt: TGTGCCAGCAGCCGCGGACAGGGGATAGCTGAAGCTTTCTTT
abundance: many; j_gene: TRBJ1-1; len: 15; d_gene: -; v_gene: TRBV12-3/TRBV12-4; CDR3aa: CASSPWGTVPTEALF; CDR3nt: TGTGCCAGCAGCCCCTGGGGAACGGTGCCCACTGAAGCTCTCTTT
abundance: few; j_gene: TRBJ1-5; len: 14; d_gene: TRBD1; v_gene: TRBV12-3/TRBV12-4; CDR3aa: CASRLDRAPQPQHF; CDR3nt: TGTGCCAGCAGGCTTGACAGGGCGCCTCAGCCCCAGCATTTT
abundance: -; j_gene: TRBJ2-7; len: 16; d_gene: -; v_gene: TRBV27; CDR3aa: CASSLRGRAARHEQYF; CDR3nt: TGTGCCAGCAGTTTAAGGGGCAGGGCCGCACGACACGAGCAGTACTTC
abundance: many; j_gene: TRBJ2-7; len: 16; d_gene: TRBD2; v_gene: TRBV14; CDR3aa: CASSESLAGGPYEQYF; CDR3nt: TGTGCCAGCAGCGAAAGTCTAGCGGGAGGACCCTACGAGCAGTACTTC
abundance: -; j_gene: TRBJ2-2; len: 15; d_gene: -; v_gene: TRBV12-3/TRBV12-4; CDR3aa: CASFPSGWGSGELFF; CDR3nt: TGTGCCTCGTTCCCGAGTGGGTGGGGGTCCGGGGAGCTGTTTTTT
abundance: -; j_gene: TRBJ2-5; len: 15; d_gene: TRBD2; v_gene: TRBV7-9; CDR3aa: CASSLLAGSYNEQYF; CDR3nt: TGTGCCAGCAGCTTACTAGCGGGCTCCTACAATGAGCAGTACTTC
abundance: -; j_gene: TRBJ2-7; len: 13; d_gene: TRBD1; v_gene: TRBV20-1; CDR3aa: CSATGTATWEQYF; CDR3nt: TGCAGTGCAACCGGGACAGCTACTTGGGAGCAGTACTTC
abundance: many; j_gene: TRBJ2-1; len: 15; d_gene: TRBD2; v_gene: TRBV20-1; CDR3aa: CSARPGRGSYNEQFF; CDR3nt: TGCAGTGCTAGACCGGGACGCGGGAGCTACAATGAGCAGTTCTTC
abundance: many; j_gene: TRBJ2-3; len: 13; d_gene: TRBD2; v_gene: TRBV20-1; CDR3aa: CSARVAGTDTQYF; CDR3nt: TGCAGTGCTAGAGTAGCGGGTACAGATACGCAGTATTTT
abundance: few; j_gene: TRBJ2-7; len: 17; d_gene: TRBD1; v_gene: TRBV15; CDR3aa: CATPRQGPSPLLYEQYF; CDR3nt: TGTGCCACCCCTCGACAGGGTCCATCCCCTCTCCTCTACGAGCAGTACTTC
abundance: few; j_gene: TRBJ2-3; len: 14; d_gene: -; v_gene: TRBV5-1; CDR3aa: CASSSSGGADTQYF; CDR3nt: TGCGCCAGCAGCTCTTCAGGGGGGGCAGATACGCAGTATTTT
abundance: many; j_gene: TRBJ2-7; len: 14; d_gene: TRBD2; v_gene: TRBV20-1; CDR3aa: CSAPGLAAEYEQYF; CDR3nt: TGCAGTGCTCCTGGACTAGCGGCCGAATACGAGCAGTACTTC
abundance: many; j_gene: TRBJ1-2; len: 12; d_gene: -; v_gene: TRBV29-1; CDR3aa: CSVPQGSGGYTF; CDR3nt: TGCAGCGTTCCCCAGGGGTCTGGTGGCTACACCTTC
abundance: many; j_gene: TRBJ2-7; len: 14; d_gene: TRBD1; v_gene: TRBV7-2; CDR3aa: CASSAHRGTYEQYF; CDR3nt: TGTGCCAGCAGCGCCCACAGGGGAACCTACGAGCAGTACTTC
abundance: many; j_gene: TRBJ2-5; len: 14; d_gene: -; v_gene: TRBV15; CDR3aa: CATSRDRRRETQYF; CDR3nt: TGTGCCACCAGCAGAGATCGACGGCGAGAGACCCAGTACTTC
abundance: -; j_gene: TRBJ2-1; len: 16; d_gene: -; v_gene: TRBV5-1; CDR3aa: CASSLGWARTYNEQFF; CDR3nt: TGCGCCAGCAGCCTGGGTTGGGCCAGGACCTACAATGAGCAGTTCTTC
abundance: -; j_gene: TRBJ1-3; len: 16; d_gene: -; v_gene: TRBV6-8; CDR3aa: CASSYSKRASGNTIYF; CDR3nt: TGTGCCAGCAGTTACTCGAAGCGAGCTTCTGGAAACACCATATATTTT
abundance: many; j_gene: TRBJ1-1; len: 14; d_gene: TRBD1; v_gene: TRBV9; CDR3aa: CASSDQGGRTEAFF; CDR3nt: TGTGCCAGCAGTGACCAGGGGGGACGCACTGAAGCTTTCTTT
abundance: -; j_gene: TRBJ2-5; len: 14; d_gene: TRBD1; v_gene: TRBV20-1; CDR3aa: CSARDEGQGETQYF; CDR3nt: TGCAGTGCTAGAGATGAGGGACAGGGGGAGACCCAGTACTTC
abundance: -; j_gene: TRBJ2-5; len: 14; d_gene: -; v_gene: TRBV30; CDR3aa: CAWAVSGLGETQYF; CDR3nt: TGTGCCTGGGCCGTTAGCGGACTTGGGGAGACCCAGTACTTC
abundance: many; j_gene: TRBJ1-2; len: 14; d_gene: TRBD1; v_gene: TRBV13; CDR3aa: CASSGTTGGSGYTF; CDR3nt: TGTGCCAGCAGCGGAACGACAGGGGGATCTGGCTACACCTTC
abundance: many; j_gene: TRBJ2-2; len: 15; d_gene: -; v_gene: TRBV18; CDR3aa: CASSPQGSDTGELFF; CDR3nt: TGTGCCAGCTCACCACAGGGGAGCGACACCGGGGAGCTGTTTTTT